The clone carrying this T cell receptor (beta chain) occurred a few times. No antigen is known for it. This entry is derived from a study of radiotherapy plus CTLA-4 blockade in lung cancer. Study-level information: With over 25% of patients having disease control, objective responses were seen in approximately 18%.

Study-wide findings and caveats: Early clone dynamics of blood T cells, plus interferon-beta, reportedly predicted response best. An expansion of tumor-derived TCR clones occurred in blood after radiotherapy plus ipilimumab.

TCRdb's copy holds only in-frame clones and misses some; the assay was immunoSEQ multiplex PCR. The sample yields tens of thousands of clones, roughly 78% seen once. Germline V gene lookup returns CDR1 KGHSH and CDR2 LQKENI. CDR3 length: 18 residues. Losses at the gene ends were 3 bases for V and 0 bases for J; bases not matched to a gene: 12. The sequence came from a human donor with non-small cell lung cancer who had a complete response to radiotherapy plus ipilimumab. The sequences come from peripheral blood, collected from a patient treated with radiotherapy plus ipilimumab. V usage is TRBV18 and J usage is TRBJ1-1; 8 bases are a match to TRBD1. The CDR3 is CASSPSLVTGAMNTEAFF. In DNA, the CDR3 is TGTGCCAGCTCACCGAGTCTTGTGACAGGGGCAATGAACACTGAAGCTTTCTTT.